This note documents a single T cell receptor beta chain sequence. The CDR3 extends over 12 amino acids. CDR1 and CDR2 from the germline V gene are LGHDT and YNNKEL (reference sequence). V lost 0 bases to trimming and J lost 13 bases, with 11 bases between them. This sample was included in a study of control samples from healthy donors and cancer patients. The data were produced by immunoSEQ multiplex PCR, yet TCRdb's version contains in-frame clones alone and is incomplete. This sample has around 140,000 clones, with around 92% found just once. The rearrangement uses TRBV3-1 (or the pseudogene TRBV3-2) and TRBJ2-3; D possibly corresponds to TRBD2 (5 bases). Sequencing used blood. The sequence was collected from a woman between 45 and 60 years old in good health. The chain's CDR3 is CASSQELTRKYF. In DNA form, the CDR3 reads TGTGCCAGCAGCCAAGAGCTCACTAGAAAGTATTTT.